Shown below are 21 T cell receptor beta chains from a single sample sequenced in a study of cytomegalovirus exposure and HLA in healthy donors. A multiplex PCR was run with 60 Vbeta primers and 13 Jbeta primers. Profiled with immunoSEQ multiplex PCR; TCRdb holds only in-frame clones, not every one. This table lists tens of thousands of clones. Sequenced sample: PBMCs. These receptors all come from a man aged 35 to 55 in good health and CMV-seronegative.

In nucleotides, the CDR3 is TGCGCCAGCAGCTTGGCGATGGGACTAGCGGGGTTTTATGAGCAGTTCTTC. It translates to CASSLAMGLAGFYEQFF. This chain links TRBV5-1 with TRBJ2-1, with 13 bases identical to TRBD2. The CDR3 covers 17 residues. V dropped 0 bases and J dropped 8; count of bases not matched to a gene: 8. CDR1 and CDR2 (germline): SGHRS, YFSETQ.

The genes are TRBV15 and TRBJ1-6; D unclear. This CDR3 has 14 amino acids. Trimming cost V 3 bases and J 6 bases, with 9 bases left between them. Germline values: CDR1 LNHNV, CDR2 YYDKDF (reference sequence). The CDR3 coding sequence is TGTGCCACCAGCAGGGGCGAGGGTAATTCACCCCTCCACTTT. Its translation: CATSRGEGNSPLHF.

The V and J genes are TRBV13 and TRBJ2-5; 10 bases fit TRBD1. V trimming: 4 bases; J trimming: 3 bases; junction bases outside the gene matches: 5. The germline V gene has CDR1 PRHDT and CDR2 FYEKMQ (reference sequence). The CDR3 contains 15 residues. In nucleotides, the CDR3 is TGTGCCAGCAGCTCAGGCGGACAGGGGGAAGAGACCCAGTACTTC. This sequence encodes CASSSGGQGEETQYF.

The rearrangement links TRBV6-1 to TRBJ2-7; unclear D gene. This CDR3 is built from 14 residues. V was cut by 2 bases and J by 6 bases, with 14 bases left in between. Germline lookup yields CDR1 MNHNS and CDR2 SASEGT. CDR3 residues: CASSETLSRVEQYF. The DNA for the CDR3 is TGTGCCAGCAGTGAAACCCTCTCCCGAGTCGAGCAGTACTTC.

V gene TRBV5-1 combines with J gene TRBJ2-5, with a possible D match to TRBD2 (6 bases). CDR1 and CDR2 (germline): SGHRS, YFSETQ. Trimming took 1 base from V and 2 from J, leaving 9 bases between them. The CDR3 sequence is 14 residues long. As DNA, the CDR3 is TGCGCCAGCAGCTTGCCGACTAGGCAAGAGACCCAGTACTTC. As protein: CASSLPTRQETQYF.

J is TRBJ2-7 and V is TRBV11-2; 7 nucleotides agree with TRBD1. CDR1 is SGHAT and CDR2 is FQNNGV in the germline V gene. The CDR3 length is 17 residues. V lost 5 bases, J lost 0 bases, and 13 bases stayed unmatched. CDR3 bases: TGTGCCAGCAGCCCATTCAGGACAGGCGCCCTCTCCTACGAGCAGTACTTC. Its translation: CASSPFRTGALSYEQYF. Variable domain in full (rest from reference TRBV11-2 and TRBJ2-7): EAGVAQSPRYKIIEKRQSVAFWCNPISGHATLYWYQQILGQGPKLLIQFQNNGVVDDSQLPKDRFSAERLKGVDSTLKIQPAKLEDSAVYLCASSPFRTGALSYEQYFGPGTRLTVT.

The chain joins TRBV5-1 to TRBJ2-7, with a possible D match to TRBD1 (7 bases). The germline gives CDR1 SGHRS, CDR2 YFSETQ. The CDR3 has 12 amino acids. V dropped 4 bases and J dropped 5 bases, with 10 bases sitting between them. CDR3 residues: CASSAGQHEQYF. In nucleotides, the CDR3 is TGCGCCAGCAGCGCGGGACAGCACGAGCAGTACTTC.

The chain has TRBV5-5 and TRBJ2-7; 8 nucleotides match TRBD1. Germline lookup yields CDR1 SGHKS and CDR2 YYEKEE (reference sequence). Unmatched junction bases numbered 7, after V lost 4 bases and J lost 4 bases. The CDR3 loop spans 14 amino acids. The CDR3 DNA follows: TGTGCCAGCAGCCCTGGACAGGGTGGGTACGAGCAGTACTTC. It codes for CASSPGQGGYEQYF. Filled out from reference TRBV5-5 and TRBJ2-7, the complete variable domain reads DAGVTQSPTHLIKTRGQQVTLRCSPISGHKSVSWYQQVLGQGPQFIFQYYEKEERGRGNFPDRFSARQFPNYSSELNVNALLLGDSALYLCASSPGQGGYEQYFGPGTRLTVT.

Here the CDR3 DNA reads TGTGCCAGTAGTATAGAATTCAGAAGAGGCTACGAGCAGTACTTC. Translated, it gives CASSIEFRRGYEQYF. This rearrangement joins TRBV19 to TRBJ2-7; D remains unclear. From germline, CDR1 is LNHDA and CDR2 SQIVND (reference sequence). V was trimmed by 0 bases and J by 3 bases, leaving 12 bases between them. This CDR3 has 15 residues.

V usage is TRBV10-3 and J usage is TRBJ2-1; 9 bases line up with TRBD1. After removal of 3 bases from V and 4 bases from J, the junction contained 7 bases not matched to a gene. The CDR3 is made up of 16 amino acids. In germline, CDR1 is ENHRY, CDR2 SYGVKD. The CDR3 loop reads CAISDNTGGFYNEQFF. The CDR3 DNA sequence: TGTGCCATCAGTGATAACACAGGGGGCTTTTACAATGAGCAGTTCTTC.

V usage is TRBV7-2 and J usage is TRBJ2-1; D call uncertain. This CDR3 spans 12 amino acids. Germline V gives CDR1 SGHTA, CDR2 FQGNSA. V gave up 2 bases and J gave up 6 bases, with 5 bases separating them. The CDR3 DNA follows: TGTGCCAGCAGCTTACCCCTCAATGAGCAGTTCTTC. This translates into CASSLPLNEQFF.

The chain recombines TRBV19 with TRBJ2-4; 15 bases fit TRBD2. The CDR3 has 15 residues. The trim removed 9 bases at V and 2 bases at J, leaving 2 bases unmatched. Per the germline V gene, CDR1 is LNHDA and CDR2 is SQIVND (reference sequence). The CDR3 DNA reads TGTGCCAGCGGACTAGCGGGGGGGACCAAAAACATTCAGTACTTC. Translating it yields CASGLAGGTKNIQYF.

The chain is built from TRBV11-2 and TRBJ1-1; maybe TRBD1 (6 bases). V lost 5 bases and J lost 0, with 16 bases in between. This CDR3 contains 16 residues. Germline CDR1 is SGHAT and CDR2 is FQNNGV. CDR3 loop: CASSLRWGHMNTEAFF. As DNA, the CDR3 is TGTGCCAGCAGCCTTAGATGGGGGCATATGAACACTGAAGCTTTCTTT.

This sequence joins TRBV27 and TRBJ2-7; D is perhaps TRBD2 (7 bases). The V gene lost 0 bases and the J gene lost 4 bases, with 10 bases spanning the gap. This CDR3 is 14 amino acids long. Germline loops: CDR1 MNHEY, CDR2 SMNVEV (reference sequence). CDR3 region: CASSLSKGGYEQYF. Here the CDR3 DNA reads TGTGCCAGCAGTTTATCGAAGGGGGGGTACGAGCAGTACTTC.

The chain joins TRBV7-9 to TRBJ1-5; D not resolved. The length of the CDR3 is 14 residues. Germline CDR1 and CDR2: SEHNR and FQNEAQ (reference sequence). The V and J ends lost 3 bases and 3 bases respectively, with 9 bases between them. The CDR3 sequence is CASSFEGYNQPQHF. As DNA, the CDR3 is TGTGCCAGCAGCTTCGAGGGATACAATCAGCCCCAGCATTTT.

CDR3 sequence reads: CASSFVDRAEQYF. The DNA of the CDR3 is TGTGCCAGCAGCTTCGTCGACAGGGCCGAGCAGTACTTC. This chain joins TRBV7-9 and TRBJ2-7, with 7 bases aligning to TRBD1. Per germline, CDR1 SEHNR and CDR2 FQNEAQ (reference sequence). This CDR3 has 13 amino acids. With V trimmed by 3 bases and J by 6 bases, 5 bases remained unmatched.

Here the CDR3 reads CASSEGTDGYTF. The CDR3 bases are TGTGCCAGCAGCGAGGGGACAGACGGCTACACCTTC. V usage is TRBV7-9 and J usage is TRBJ1-2; 7 nucleotides match TRBD1. Germline values: CDR1 SEHNR, CDR2 FQNEAQ (reference sequence). The CDR3 covers 12 residues. Germline trimming cut 5 bases from V and 8 bases from J; bases unmatched to any gene: 5.

The V and J genes are TRBV11-1 and TRBJ1-5, with 7 bases fitting TRBD1. The CDR3 totals 14 residues. CDR1 SGHAT and CDR2 FQDESV come from the germline V gene (reference sequence). J lost 9 bases, V lost 5 bases, and 10 bases had no gene match. The CDR3: CASSLGQRGWPQHF. The DNA of the CDR3 is TGTGCCAGCAGCCTGGGACAGCGTGGGTGGCCCCAGCATTTT.

This chain connects TRBV18 to TRBJ2-7, with a weak D call TRBD2 (6 bases). Trimming took off 4 bases at V and 2 bases at J, with 15 bases between the two ends. This CDR3 region has 15 residues. Germline V gene lookup returns CDR1 KGHSH and CDR2 LQKENI. The CDR3 protein is CASSLGTEGPYEQYF. CDR3 bases: TGTGCCAGCTCACTCGGGACGGAGGGACCCTACGAGCAGTACTTC.

This rearrangement joins TRBV5-1 to TRBJ1-2; TRBD1 matches 9 bases. After removal of 2 bases from V and 4 bases from J, the junction contained 6 bases not matched to a gene. This CDR3 has 15 residues. Germline values: CDR1 SGHRS, CDR2 YFSETQ. CDR3 region: CASSFLPTGGYGYTF. CDR3 coding DNA: TGCGCCAGCAGCTTCCTTCCGACAGGGGGCTATGGCTACACCTTC. Based on the CDR3 plus reference TRBV5-1 and TRBJ1-2, the full variable domain is KAGVTQTPRYLIKTRGQQVTLSCSPISGHRSVSWYQQTPGQGLQFLFEYFSETQRNKGNFPGRFSGRQFSNSRSEMNVSTLELGDSALYLCASSFLPTGGYGYTFGSGTRLTVV.

The chain recombines TRBV6-1 with TRBJ1-2; the D gene is possibly TRBD1 (6 bases). Germline V CDR1 and CDR2: MNHNS, SASEGT. Trimming shortened V by 6 bases and J by 4 bases, and 6 bases separated the two germline ends. The CDR3 sequence is 11 residues long. This CDR3 is CASRDSYGYTF. Written as DNA, the CDR3 is TGTGCCAGCAGGGACAGCTATGGCTACACCTTC.